A single sample gave rise to the 8 T cell receptor beta chains below, sequenced in a study of shared clonotypes between healthy human individuals. TCRdb's table, derived via immunoSEQ multiplex PCR, lists solely in-frame clones and lacks some. This table has over a million clones, more than 65% appearing once. Material: memory CD4+ T cells sorted from blood. The subset is: CD45RA-negative fraction. The origin of the receptors is a man aged 18 to 30 in good health.

The chain is built from TRBV27 and TRBJ2-5, with D perhaps matching TRBD1 or TRBD2 (6 bases each). There are 18 residues in the CDR3. V was shortened by 4 bases and J by 5 bases, with 26 bases between the two germline ends. From germline, CDR1 is MNHEY and CDR2 SMNVEV (reference sequence). CDR3 DNA sequence: TGTGCCAGCAGTTCAAAGCAACCCGCGGTGGGGGCGGGGGAGACCCAGTACTTC. Encoded protein: CASSSKQPAVGAGETQYF.

J is TRBJ2-5 and V is TRBV7-2; 11 nucleotides match TRBD2. Unmatched junction bases numbered 3, after V lost 3 bases and J lost 3 bases. Looked up from germline, CDR1 is SGHTA and CDR2 is FQGNSA. CDR3 length: 15 residues. CDR3 DNA sequence: TGTGCCAGCAGCTTGCTACTAGCGGGAGAAGAGACCCAGTACTTC. Its protein is CASSLLLAGEETQYF.

The chain employs TRBV10-2 and TRBJ2-3, with D possibly matching TRBD2 (5 bases). Trimming left V 0 bases short and J 7 bases short, with 11 bases between. This CDR3 comprises 14 residues. Germline CDR1 is WSHSY and CDR2 is SAAADI. The DNA for the CDR3 is TGCGCCAGCAGTGAGTCCCTAGCCATAAATACGCAGTATTTT. It specifies CASSESLAINTQYF.

The genes are TRBV5-6 and TRBJ2-3, with TRBD2 matching over 9 bases. Germline assignment: CDR1 SGHDT and CDR2 YYEEEE. After removal of 4 bases from V and 6 bases from J, the junction contained 15 bases not matched to a gene. The CDR3 totals 17 residues. For the CDR3, the DNA is TGTGCCAGCAGCCCTTTAGGGCGCGGGGGGGCCAGGGATACGCAGTATTTT. Protein product: CASSPLGRGGARDTQYF.

The chain links TRBV18 to TRBJ1-5, with D uncertain. Trimming removed 3 bases at V and 8 bases at J, with 8 bases between. This CDR3 region has 12 residues. Germline lookup yields CDR1 KGHSH and CDR2 LQKENI. The CDR3 loop reads CASSPPGEPQHF. The CDR3 nucleotides read TGTGCCAGCTCACCGCCCGGGGAGCCCCAGCATTTT.

With regard to this clone: Other DNA sequences in the sample encode the same CDR3. The chain joins TRBV9 to TRBJ2-2, with 7 bases fitting TRBD1. The germline V gene has CDR1 SGDLS and CDR2 YYNGEE. The CDR3 has 14 residues. The junction had 4 bases not matched to a gene; V was cut back by 4 bases and J by 4 bases. CDR3 DNA: TGTGCCAGCAGCCCTCGGACAGGCACCGGGGAGCTGTTTTTT. Protein product: CASSPRTGTGELFF.

The V and J genes are TRBV2 and TRBJ1-1, with unresolved D. Germline CDR1 reads SNHLY; CDR2 reads FYNNEI. The CDR3 loop spans 12 amino acids. V lost 3 bases and J 7 bases, leaving 9 bases between the germline ends. Here the CDR3 reads CASSDGFGEAFF. In DNA, the CDR3 is TGTGCCAGCAGTGACGGTTTCGGTGAAGCTTTCTTT.

This clone was detected only a few times. The chain couples TRBV18 to TRBJ2-7; 8 nucleotides agree with TRBD1. This CDR3 region has 16 residues. Germline loops: CDR1 KGHSH, CDR2 LQKENI. With 0 bases clipped from V and 3 bases from J, the junction kept 7 bases outside the gene matches. Here the CDR3 reads CASSPPLGGQVYEQYF. CDR3 in DNA: TGTGCCAGCTCACCACCCTTGGGGGGACAGGTCTACGAGCAGTACTTC.